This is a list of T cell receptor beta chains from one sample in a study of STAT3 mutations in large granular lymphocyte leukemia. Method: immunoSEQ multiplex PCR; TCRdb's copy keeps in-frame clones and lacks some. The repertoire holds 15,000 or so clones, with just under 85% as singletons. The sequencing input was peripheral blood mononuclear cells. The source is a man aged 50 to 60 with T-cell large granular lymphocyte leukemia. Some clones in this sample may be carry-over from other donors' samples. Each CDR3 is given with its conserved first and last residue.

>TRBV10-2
CASRGTEAFF
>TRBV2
CASRGGGGITDTQYF
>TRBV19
CASGEGGTDTQYF
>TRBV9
CASSVGTSGSNEQFF
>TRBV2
CASVRDRSSYEQYF
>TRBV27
CASSLSGPNEQFF
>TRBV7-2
CASSSRAAGFTGELFF
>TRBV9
CASSPRDWPDTQYF
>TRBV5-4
CASSRDSDRSGANVLTF
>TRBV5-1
CASSLKRDTDTQYF
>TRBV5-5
CASSLGTVGRIQYF